These 27 T cell receptor beta chains came from one sample sequenced in a study of shared clonotypes between healthy human individuals. Sequencing used immunoSEQ multiplex PCR; TCRdb keeps in-frame clones, though not all of them. The sample consists of hundreds of thousands of clones, roughly 70% of them appearing once. Sequences were obtained from memory CD4+ T cells sorted from blood. Subset specified: CD45RA-negative fraction. The receptor source for this set is a woman younger than 45 in good health.

Ten or more counts support this clone. This chain uses TRBV9 with TRBJ1-4; D call uncertain. The CDR3 is 15 residues long. The ends were cut back, 0 bases at V and 5 bases at J, with 11 bases in the middle. Looked up from germline, CDR1 is SGDLS and CDR2 is YYNGEE. The CDR3 region has the DNA TGTGCCAGCAGCGTAGGTTCGGTCGTAAATGAAAAACTGTTTTTT. This codes for CASSVGSVVNEKLFF. The full variable domain, its missing parts supplied by reference TRBV9 and TRBJ1-4, is DSGVTQTPKHLITATGQRVTLRCSPRSGDLSVYWYQQSLDQGLQFLIQYYNGEERAKGNILERFSAQQFPDLHSELNLSSLELGDSALYFCASSVGSVVNEKLFFGSGTQLSVL.

This clone was seen a few times. This sequence joins TRBV28 and TRBJ1-1; D remains unclear. V was pared by 6 bases and J by 0 bases, with 11 bases between. Per the germline V gene, CDR1 is MDHEN and CDR2 is SYDVKM. CDR3 length equals 14 residues. CDR3 in amino acids: CASSLRLMNTEAFF. CDR3 coding DNA: TGTGCCAGCAGCTTGCGGTTAATGAACACTGAAGCTTTCTTT.

The chain is built from TRBV7-9 and TRBJ1-1, with D perhaps matching TRBD1 (5 bases). V gave up 1 base and J gave up 4 bases, with 10 bases separating them. Per the germline V gene, CDR1 is SEHNR and CDR2 is FQNEAQ (reference sequence). This CDR3 is 14 amino acids long. CDR3 DNA sequence: TGTGCCAGCAGCTTAGGGGGCATATCCACTGAAGCTTTCTTT. Its protein is CASSLGGISTEAFF.

This clone was detected only a few times. J is TRBJ1-4 and V is TRBV7-2; D is ambiguous. Trimming shortened V by 5 bases and J by 0 bases, and 13 bases separated the two germline ends. Germline CDR1 and CDR2: SGHTA and FQGNSA. The CDR3 contains 16 residues. CDR3 DNA sequence: TGTGCCAGCAGCGCACTATCGGGAGCAACTAATGAAAAACTGTTTTTT. Protein product: CASSALSGATNEKLFF.

CDR3 coding DNA: TGCGCCAGCCCCGAAAGGACAGGGTTTCCAGATACGCAGTATTTT. Encoded protein: CASPERTGFPDTQYF. The chain links TRBV10-1 to TRBJ2-3; 8 nucleotides match TRBD1. The CDR3 extends over 15 amino acids. The germline CDR1 and CDR2 sequences are WNHNN and SYGVQD (reference sequence). V shed 8 bases, J shed 4 bases, and the junction held 11 bases outside the gene matches.

The CDR3 here is CASSISVAGYSNQPQHF. The CDR3, as DNA: TGTGCCAGTAGTATTTCGGTGGCGGGATATAGCAATCAGCCCCAGCATTTT. The V and J genes are TRBV19 and TRBJ1-5; no clear D. Germline V gene sequence: CDR1 LNHDA, CDR2 SQIVND (reference sequence). The germline V and J ends were trimmed by 3 bases and 0 bases, with 15 bases remaining between them. The CDR3 runs 17 residues.

This chain uses TRBV28 with TRBJ2-3, with D unclear. V lost 7 bases, J lost 6 bases, and 8 bases lay in between. Germline-derived CDR1 and CDR2 are MDHEN and SYDVKM. CDR3 length: 11 amino acids. The CDR3 DNA follows: TGTGCCAGCATCTTATACGATACGCAGTATTTT. The encoded protein is CASILYDTQYF.

This clone has just one count. The gene calls are TRBV2 and TRBJ2-2; D is unclear. Trimming cost V 6 bases and J 0 bases, with 11 bases left between them. In germline, CDR1 is SNHLY, CDR2 FYNNEI. The CDR3 is made up of 15 amino acids. The DNA for the CDR3 is TGTGCCAGCAGCCCCCTGACTTCGAACACCGGGGAGCTGTTTTTT. Protein product: CASSPLTSNTGELFF.

The rearrangement links TRBV7-2 to TRBJ2-2; the D gene could be TRBD1 or TRBD2 (6 bases each). CDR1 SGHTA and CDR2 FQGNSA come from the germline V gene. This CDR3 spans 15 amino acids. The V end lost 1 base, the J end lost 6 bases, and 12 bases lay between the germline ends. The CDR3 DNA is TGTGCCAGCAGCTTAGGGTTGGGGGGCTCCGGGGAGCTGTTTTTT. Encoded protein: CASSLGLGGSGELFF.

The chain links TRBV5-7 to TRBJ2-1; TRBD2 matches at 10 bases. TRBV5-7 is an ORF, and what it does is uncertain. This CDR3 contains 15 residues. Trimming at V came to 3 bases and at J to 10 bases, leaving 10 bases not matched to a gene. Here the CDR3 DNA reads TGTGCCAGCAGCTACCAGCGGGAGGGCCAGGGAGAGCAGTTCTTC. It codes for CASSYQREGQGEQFF.

As concerns this clone: A read error may be the cause here, since a much bigger clone is one base away. The chain uses TRBV6-6 and TRBJ2-2; D possibly corresponds to TRBD1 (5 bases). CDR1 is MNHNY, CDR2 SVGAGI, per germline (reference sequence). This CDR3 comprises 13 residues. V lost 4 bases to trimming and J lost 5 bases, with 8 bases between them. The CDR3 DNA follows: TGTGCCAGCAGTTTACAGGAGACCGGGGAGCTGTTTTTT. It translates to CASSLQETGELFF.

V usage is TRBV4-2 and J usage is TRBJ1-3; D is perhaps TRBD1 (6 bases). The V gene's germline CDR1 is LGHNA and CDR2 YNFKEQ. Trimming removed 0 bases from V and 9 bases from J, with 18 bases in between. The CDR3 extends over 16 amino acids. The CDR3 region is CASSQDPDSVWSTIYF. For the CDR3, the DNA is TGTGCCAGCAGCCAAGATCCGGACAGCGTGTGGAGCACCATATATTTT.

This sequence joins TRBV5-1 and TRBJ2-7; 9 bases are a match to TRBD2. The CDR3 has 14 amino acids. Germline CDR1 SGHRS, CDR2 YFSETQ. The trim removed 3 bases at V and 4 bases at J, leaving 5 bases unmatched. CDR3 DNA: TGCGCCAGCAGCTCGCGGGAGGGCCGGTACGAGCAGTACTTC. This translates into CASSSREGRYEQYF.

This rearrangement joins TRBV7-9 to TRBJ2-1, with 8 bases matching TRBD2. The V and J ends lost 4 bases and 6 bases, in that order; junction bases with no gene match: 8. The CDR3 is 15 residues long. Germline V CDR1 and CDR2: SEHNR, FQNEAQ (reference sequence). This CDR3 is CASSSPGLALNEQFF. CDR3 sequence (DNA): TGTGCCAGCAGCTCCCCTGGACTAGCCCTCAATGAGCAGTTCTTC.

This clone has just one count. The sample has other DNA sequences that encode this CDR3 too. CDR3 sequence: CASSDSSETQYF. DNA for the CDR3: TGTGCCAGCAGTGATAGCTCGGAGACCCAGTACTTC. The V call is TRBV6-1, the J call TRBJ2-5; D is ambiguous. V gave up 3 bases and J gave up 5 bases, with 7 bases separating them. The CDR3 totals 12 residues. Looked up from germline, CDR1 is MNHNS and CDR2 is SASEGT.

This chain joins TRBV27 and TRBJ2-7; D unresolved. This CDR3 contains 12 residues. Trimming pared 5 bases from V and 8 bases from J, leaving 13 bases between. CDR1 and CDR2 (germline): MNHEY, SMNVEV (reference sequence). The CDR3 nucleotides are TGTGCCAGCAGTCTCGACTCCTCCCAGCAGTACTTC. Translating gives CASSLDSSQQYF.

The CDR3 is CASSAGGGYNEQFF. The CDR3 coding sequence is TGTGCCAGCAGTGCTGGAGGGGGGTACAATGAGCAGTTCTTC. The V gene is TRBV28, the J gene TRBJ2-1; D possibly uses TRBD1 or TRBD2 (6 bases each). The germline V and J ends were trimmed by 5 bases and 4 bases, with 12 bases remaining between them. This CDR3 has 14 residues. Germline-derived CDR1 and CDR2 are MDHEN and SYDVKM. Full variable domain (remainder filled in from reference TRBV28 and TRBJ2-1): DVKVTQSSRYLVKRTGEKVFLECVQDMDHENMFWYRQDPGLGLRLIYFSYDVKMKEKGDIPEGYSVSREKKERFSLILESASTNQTSMYLCASSAGGGYNEQFFGPGTRLTVL.

This clone was seen just once. This sequence joins TRBV27 and TRBJ2-4, with TRBD2 matching over 8 bases. CDR1 is MNHEY and CDR2 is SMNVEV in the germline V gene (reference sequence). The CDR3 sequence is 19 residues long. Trimming cost V 5 bases and J 6 bases; bases outside gene matches: 21. The CDR3 reads CASSLGWGRTGGPGNIQYF. DNA of the CDR3: TGTGCCAGCAGTCTTGGATGGGGTAGAACGGGAGGGCCGGGAAACATTCAGTACTTC.

About this clone: Additional DNA sequences in this sample encode the identical CDR3. This chain joins TRBV7-3 and TRBJ2-1; 9 nucleotides line up with TRBD1. The CDR3 is 15 residues long. The ends lost 2 bases at V and 4 bases at J; junction bases unmatched: 3. Germline CDR1 SGHTA, CDR2 FQGTGA. The CDR3 nucleotides are TGTGCCAGCAGCTTAGGGACAGGGCTTTACAATGAGCAGTTCTTC. Translated, it gives CASSLGTGLYNEQFF.

This sequence joins TRBV11-2 and TRBJ2-1; TRBD2 is a possible D gene (6 bases). The CDR3 loop spans 17 amino acids. Germline CDR1 SGHAT, CDR2 FQNNGV. V lost 1 base, J lost 0 bases, and 13 bases lay in between. CDR3 DNA sequence: TGTGCCAGCAGCTTAGTAAGGGCGGGGAGCTCCTACAATGAGCAGTTCTTC. Amino acid sequence: CASSLVRAGSSYNEQFF.

The rearrangement uses TRBV11-2 and TRBJ1-5; D unclear. Germline-derived CDR1 and CDR2 are SGHAT and FQNNGV. The CDR3 sequence is 14 residues long. The V and J ends lost 4 bases and 1 base respectively, with 8 bases between them. The CDR3 here is CASSSGVSNQPQHF. The CDR3, as DNA: TGTGCCAGCAGCTCCGGAGTGAGCAATCAGCCCCAGCATTTT.

This clone was found a few times. The chain uses TRBV11-2 and TRBJ1-2, with TRBD1 matching 8 bases. The CDR3 covers 12 residues. V gave up 5 bases and J gave up 7 bases; unmatched junction bases: 3. Germline values: CDR1 SGHAT, CDR2 FQNNGV. CDR3 sequence: CASSADRAGYTF. The CDR3 coding sequence is TGTGCCAGCAGCGCGGACAGGGCTGGCTACACCTTC.

This chain uses TRBV28 with TRBJ2-7; 13 bases map to TRBD2. V was clipped by 5 bases and J by 6 bases; unmatched bases: 4. Germline-derived CDR1 and CDR2 are MDHEN and SYDVKM. The CDR3 has 14 amino acids. CDR3 amino acids: CASSGTSGMFEQYF. CDR3 bases: TGTGCCAGCAGTGGGACTAGCGGGATGTTCGAGCAGTACTTC.

This chain uses TRBV28 with TRBJ2-7; 13 bases line up with TRBD2. V lost 6 bases, J lost 2 bases, and 4 bases stayed unmatched. The CDR3 has 15 amino acids. Germline V gene sequence: CDR1 MDHEN, CDR2 SYDVKM. The CDR3: CASSLGTSGAYEQYF. Here the CDR3 DNA reads TGTGCCAGCAGCCTAGGGACTAGCGGGGCCTACGAGCAGTACTTC.

This chain uses TRBV9 with TRBJ1-2; tentatively, D is TRBD1 (6 bases). The germline V gene has CDR1 SGDLS and CDR2 YYNGEE. The CDR3 loop spans 16 amino acids. V was pared by 4 bases and J by 1 base, with 17 bases between. The CDR3 sequence: CASSSSEGGFNYGYTF. The CDR3 coding sequence is TGTGCCAGCAGCTCCTCCGAGGGGGGCTTTAACTATGGCTACACCTTC.

The rearrangement uses TRBV6-6 and TRBJ2-7, with D uncertain. The CDR3 sequence is 15 residues long. Germline V gene data show CDR1 as MNHNY and CDR2 as SVGAGI (reference sequence). V dropped 2 bases and J dropped 1 base, with 12 bases sitting between them. The CDR3 DNA is TGTGCCAGCAGTTACCTGCCAGGATCTTCCTACGAGCAGTACTTC. It is translated as CASSYLPGSSYEQYF.

The chain carries TRBV29-1 and TRBJ2-5, with 8 bases matching TRBD1. The germline V gene encodes CDR1 SQVTM and CDR2 ANQGSEA. V gave up 2 bases and J gave up 4 bases; unmatched junction bases: 6. The length of the CDR3 is 14 residues. CDR3 region: CSVELDRDTETQYF. Here the CDR3 DNA reads TGCAGCGTTGAACTGGACAGGGACACAGAGACCCAGTACTTC.